This is a list of T cell receptor beta chains from one sample in a study of vaccination effects on CD4 cells after COVID-19. TCRdb's copy holds only in-frame clones and misses some; the assay was immunoSEQ multiplex PCR. This sample has 25,000 or so clones, with 73% found just once. Their antigens remain unidentified. Sequenced here: CD4+ T cells from PBMCs cultured with HCoV-NL63 spike peptides, sampled before COVID-19 vaccination. The origin of the receptors is a human donor who received a COVID-19 vaccine. The CDR3 runs from the conserved cysteine through the conserved F or W. Each record gives: D gene, V gene, CDR3 length, clone size, J gene, CDR3 DNA, CDR3 protein. A D gene is named only where the DNA matches it firmly. Only some rows state a clone size, as once, few, many or a class for expanded clones.

-	TRBV28	13	-	TRBJ1-1	TGTGCCAGCAGTTTCGTGAGGGGAGGGGAAGCTTTCTTT	CASSFVRGGEAFF
-	TRBV9	14	-	TRBJ1-1	TGTGCCAGCAGCGTCGGGGTCGAAGGGGGGAGTGCTTTCTTT	CASSVGVEGGSAFF
-	TRBV4-2	14	-	TRBJ1-6	TGTGCCAGCAGCCACGGGACTGGAAATTCACCCCTCCACTTT	CASSHGTGNSPLHF
-	TRBV4-1	14	few	TRBJ2-1	TGCGCCAGCAGCCAAGGAGTGAGGGGAGTTGAGGAGTTCTTC	CASSQGVRGVEEFF
TRBD2	TRBV18	17	-	TRBJ2-1	TGTGCCAGCTCACCACCAGCCACGGGGGGAAGGAATAATGAGCAGTTCTTC	CASSPPATGGRNNEQFF
-	TRBV19	17	once	TRBJ1-3	TGTGCCAGTAGTATTGGAGGGCTCCTCAAGGCCGGAAACACCATATATTTT	CASSIGGLLKAGNTIYF
-	TRBV6-1	14	-	TRBJ2-5	TGTGCCAGCAGTGATCTGGGGAGAGGAGAGACCCAGTACTTC	CASSDLGRGETQYF
-	TRBV29-1	13	-	TRBJ1-1	TGCAGCGTTGGTCCCATGGGTTACACTGAAGCTTTCTTT	CSVGPMGYTEAFF
TRBD1	TRBV6-5	14	-	TRBJ1-4	TGTGCCAGCAGTTCCCAGGGGGCTAATGAAAAACTGTTTTTT	CASSSQGANEKLFF
-	TRBV3-1/TRBV3-2	15	-	TRBJ2-1	TGTGCCAGCAGCCAAGCCAGCATAAGAGTCAATGAGCAGTTCTTC	CASSQASIRVNEQFF
-	TRBV7-8	16	-	TRBJ1-6	TGTGCCAGCAGCCCTCCGGCGGGGGCCATGGGGTCACCCCTCCACTTT	CASSPPAGAMGSPLHF
-	TRBV6-2/TRBV6-3	14	-	TRBJ2-7	TGTGCCAGCAGTTACTCGTCAGGCCCCTACGAGCAGTACTTC	CASSYSSGPYEQYF
-	TRBV18	15	-	TRBJ1-1	TGTGCCAGCTCACCTACCGGGACGCTGAACACTGAAGCTTTCTTT	CASSPTGTLNTEAFF
-	TRBV6-5	15	-	TRBJ1-6	TGTGCCAGCAGTTACTCGACAGGTCGCACTTCACCCCTCCACTTT	CASSYSTGRTSPLHF
-	TRBV6-1	15	-	TRBJ1-5	TGTGCCAGCAGTGAAGGGACACTACTCCATCAGCCCCAGCATTTT	CASSEGTLLHQPQHF
-	TRBV7-6	17	-	TRBJ2-5	TGTGCCAGCAGCTTAGGGAATATGGCGGGGAATCAAGAGACCCAGTACTTC	CASSLGNMAGNQETQYF
-	TRBV15	13	-	TRBJ1-2	TGTGCCACCAGCAGAGCAGGAAACTATGGCTACACCTTC	CATSRAGNYGYTF
-	TRBV19	13	-	TRBJ1-1	TGTGCCAGTAGGCCCAGGCCGAACACTGAAGCTTTCTTT	CASRPRPNTEAFF
TRBD2	TRBV29-1	14	-	TRBJ2-2	TGCAGCGTTTCTAGCGGGGAGAACACCGGGGAGCTGTTTTTT	CSVSSGENTGELFF
-	TRBV10-3	14	-	TRBJ2-2	TGTGCCATCAGTGAGTCGGGGGGCACCGGGGAGCTGTTTTTT	CAISESGGTGELFF
TRBD1	TRBV7-8	12	few	TRBJ1-2	TGTGCCAGCAGCCCGGACAGGGCTGGCTACACCTTC	CASSPDRAGYTF
-	TRBV5-1	14	few	TRBJ2-2	TGCGCCAGCAGCTTGGGGGGACATAACGGGGAGCTGTTTTTT	CASSLGGHNGELFF
-	TRBV24-1	12	-	TRBJ2-1	TGTGCCACCAGTGTTCTGGGGAATGAGCAGTTCTTC	CATSVLGNEQFF
-	TRBV4-2	15	-	TRBJ2-3	TGTGCCAGCAGCCAAGAGGCTAGCGCAGCAGATACGCAGTATTTT	CASSQEASAADTQYF
TRBD2	TRBV7-2	15	few	TRBJ2-1	TGTGCCAGCAGCTTAGCCCGGGAGGGGTACAATGAGCAGTTCTTC	CASSLAREGYNEQFF
-	TRBV19	13	-	TRBJ2-7	TGTGCCAGTAGTAGGGATCCCCGTTACGAGCAGTACTTC	CASSRDPRYEQYF
TRBD1	TRBV2	17	-	TRBJ1-5	TGTGCCAGCAGTCCCGGGCTCCACAGGGGTGGCAATCAGCCCCAGCATTTT	CASSPGLHRGGNQPQHF
TRBD2	TRBV5-6	17	-	TRBJ2-4	TGTGCCAGCAGCCGATTAGCGGGGGTCATCGACGGGGACATTCAGTACTTC	CASSRLAGVIDGDIQYF
-	TRBV5-8	13	-	TRBJ1-2	TGTGCCAGCAGTCCTACAGGGCCCTATGGCTACACCTTC	CASSPTGPYGYTF
-	TRBV4-1	13	-	TRBJ2-5	TGCGCCAGCAGCCAGGGAGTTTTGGAGACCCAGTACTTC	CASSQGVLETQYF
-	TRBV5-4	15	once	TRBJ1-1	TGTGCCAGCAGCCAGGGTGGGGGCGCAGTCACTGAAGCTTTCTTT	CASSQGGGAVTEAFF
TRBD1	TRBV28	16	-	TRBJ2-7	TGTGCCAGCAGTTTCCGTTTGGGCACAGGGGTTTACGAGCAGTACTTC	CASSFRLGTGVYEQYF
TRBD1	TRBV4-1	16	-	TRBJ1-1	TGCGCCAGCAGCCCACGAACCCTCGACAGGGTCAGTGAAGCTTTCTTT	CASSPRTLDRVSEAFF
TRBD1	TRBV6-1	17	-	TRBJ1-2	TGTGCCAGCAGTGAATTGCGTGCCGGGACAGCAAGCTATGGCTACACCTTC	CASSELRAGTASYGYTF
-	TRBV7-9	16	-	TRBJ2-2	TGTGCCAGCAGCCCCAAGCTACCGTTCGGGGGCGGGGAGCTGTTTTTT	CASSPKLPFGGGELFF
TRBD1	TRBV11-2	14	-	TRBJ1-2	TGTGCCAGCAGCTTCCCCGGGACAGCCTATGGCTACACCTTC	CASSFPGTAYGYTF